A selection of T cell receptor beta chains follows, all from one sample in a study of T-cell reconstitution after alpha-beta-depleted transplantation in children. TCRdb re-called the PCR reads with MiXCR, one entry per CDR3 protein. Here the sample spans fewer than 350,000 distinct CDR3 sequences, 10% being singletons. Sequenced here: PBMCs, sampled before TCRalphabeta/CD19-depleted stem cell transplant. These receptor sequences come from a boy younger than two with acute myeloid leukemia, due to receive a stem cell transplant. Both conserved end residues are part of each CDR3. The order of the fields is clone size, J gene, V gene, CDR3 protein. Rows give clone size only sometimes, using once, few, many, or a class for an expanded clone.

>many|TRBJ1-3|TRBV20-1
CSARRGLSGNTIYF
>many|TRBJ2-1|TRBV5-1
CASSFEAGGLYNEQFF
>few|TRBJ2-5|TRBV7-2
CASSLELLAGWAAQYF
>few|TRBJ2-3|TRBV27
CASSLGGGGLTDTQYF
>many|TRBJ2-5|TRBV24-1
CATSDYRTENQETQYF
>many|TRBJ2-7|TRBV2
CASSVTTSGSYEQYF
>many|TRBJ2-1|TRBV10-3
CAISESASYNEQFF
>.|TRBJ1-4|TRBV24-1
CATSDTREQLFF
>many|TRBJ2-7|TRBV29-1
CSVEGVGEYEQYF
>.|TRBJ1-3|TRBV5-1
CASSSGSTGAGNTIYF
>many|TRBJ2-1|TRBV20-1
CSATDDSYNEQFF
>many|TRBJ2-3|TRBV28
CASTESGRDTQYF
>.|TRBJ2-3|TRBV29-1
CSVAGLAGDGQYF
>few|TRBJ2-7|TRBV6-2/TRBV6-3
CASSYRRRGSYEQYF
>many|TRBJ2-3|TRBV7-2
CASSLEPRPDTQYF
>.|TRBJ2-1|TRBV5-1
CAGRPDRDEQFF
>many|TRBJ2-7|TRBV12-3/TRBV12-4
CASSLVPSALEQYF
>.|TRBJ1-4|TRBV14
CASSQAGPRVGEKLFF
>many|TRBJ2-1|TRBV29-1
CSVVRGLAVNEQFF
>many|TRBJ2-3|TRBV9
CASSSSVGTQYF
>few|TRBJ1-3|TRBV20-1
CSALGTGNTIYF
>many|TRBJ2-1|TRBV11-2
CASSLIPGVIDEQFF
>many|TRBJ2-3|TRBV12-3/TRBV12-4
CASKPGQVGDTQYF